Sequencing of this T cell receptor (beta chain) was carried out in a study of T cells after yellow fever vaccination. Study-wide background: The SMART-Seq v4 Ultra Low Input method served to prepare the low-cell-number fractions.

5'RACE template switching generated TCR cDNA, adding a universal primer site and UMIs. Using its own MiXCR run on the 5' RACE reads, TCRdb lists one record per CDR3 protein. This sample has around 610,000 distinct CDR3 sequences, with roughly 14% found just once. Study-wide results and limits: It was the secondary response that reached its peak faster, day 5 versus 15, but it was weaker.

Note on this clonotype: As yet, its antigen is unknown.

This specimen consisted of PBMCs, obtained on the day of the yellow fever booster vaccination. This receptor was taken from a man aged 30 to 39 who received the YFV17D yellow fever vaccine.

CDR3 in amino acids: CASSLESREGGTGELFF. DNA for the CDR3: TGTGCCAGCAGCTTAGAGTCACGGGAGGGCGGCACCGGGGAGCTGTTTTTT. The genes are TRBV7-6 and TRBJ2-2; TRBD2 matches 8 bases. With V trimmed by 1 base and J by 4 bases, 8 bases remained unmatched. CDR3 length: 17 amino acids. Germline loops: CDR1 SGHVS, CDR2 FNYEAQ.